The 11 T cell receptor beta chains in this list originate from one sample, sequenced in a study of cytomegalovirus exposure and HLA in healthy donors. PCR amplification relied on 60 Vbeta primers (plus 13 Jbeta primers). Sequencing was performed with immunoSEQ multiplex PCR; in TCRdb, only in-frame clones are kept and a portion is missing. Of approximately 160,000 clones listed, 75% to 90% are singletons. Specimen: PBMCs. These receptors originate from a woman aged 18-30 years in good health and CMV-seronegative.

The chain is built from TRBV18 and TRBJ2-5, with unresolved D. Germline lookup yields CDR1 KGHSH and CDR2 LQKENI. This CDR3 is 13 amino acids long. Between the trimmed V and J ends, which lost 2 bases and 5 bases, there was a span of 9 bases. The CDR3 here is CASSPSSGETQYF. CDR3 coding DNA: TGTGCCAGCTCACCATCCTCCGGGGAGACCCAGTACTTC.

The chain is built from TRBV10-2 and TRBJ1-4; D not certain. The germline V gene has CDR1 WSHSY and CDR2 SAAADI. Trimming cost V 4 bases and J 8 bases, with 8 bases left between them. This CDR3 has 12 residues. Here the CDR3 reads CASSGGGEKLFF. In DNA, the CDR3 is TGCGCCAGCAGTGGAGGCGGGGAAAAACTGTTTTTT.

For the CDR3, the DNA is TGTGCCAGCTCACCTCTGGGACAGCTAAGCTCTGGGGCCAACGTCCTGACTTTC. Translating gives CASSPLGQLSSGANVLTF. The chain has TRBV18 and TRBJ2-6; the match to TRBD1 covers 7 bases. CDR1 and CDR2 (germline): KGHSH, LQKENI. The CDR3 length is 18 residues. V lost 3 bases to trimming and J lost 0 bases; unmatched junction nucleotides: 8.

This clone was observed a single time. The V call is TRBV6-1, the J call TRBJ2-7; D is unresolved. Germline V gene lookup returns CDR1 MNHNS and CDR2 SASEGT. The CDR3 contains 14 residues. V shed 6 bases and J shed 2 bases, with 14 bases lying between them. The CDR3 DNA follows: TGTGCCAGCAGATCGTCGGCGGATGCCTACGAGCAGTACTTC. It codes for CASRSSADAYEQYF.

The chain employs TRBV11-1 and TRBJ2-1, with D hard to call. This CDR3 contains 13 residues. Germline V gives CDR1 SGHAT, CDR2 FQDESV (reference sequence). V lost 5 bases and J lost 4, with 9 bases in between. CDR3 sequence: CASSLRLYNEQFF. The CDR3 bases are TGTGCCAGCAGCCTCCGACTGTACAATGAGCAGTTCTTC. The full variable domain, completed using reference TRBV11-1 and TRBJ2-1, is EAEVAQSPRYKITEKSQAVAFWCDPISGHATLYWYRQILGQGPELLVQFQDESVVDDSQLPKDRFSAERLKGVDSTLKIQPAELGDSAMYLCASSLRLYNEQFFGPGTRLTVL.

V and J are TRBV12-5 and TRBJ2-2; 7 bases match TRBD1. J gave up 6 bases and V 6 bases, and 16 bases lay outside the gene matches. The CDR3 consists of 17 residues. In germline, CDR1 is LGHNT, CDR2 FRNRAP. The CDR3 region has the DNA TGTGCTAGTGGCCAAAGACAGGGCTTTCGAGTGGCCGGGGAGCTGTTTTTT. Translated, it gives CASGQRQGFRVAGELFF.

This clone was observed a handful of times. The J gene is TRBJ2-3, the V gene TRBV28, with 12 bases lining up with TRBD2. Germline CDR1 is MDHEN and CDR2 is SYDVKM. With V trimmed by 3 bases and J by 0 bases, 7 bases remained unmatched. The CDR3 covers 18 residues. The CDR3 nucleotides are TGTGCCAGCAGTTTCGGCCTAGCGGGAGGGCCGAGCACAGATACGCAGTATTTT. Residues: CASSFGLAGGPSTDTQYF.

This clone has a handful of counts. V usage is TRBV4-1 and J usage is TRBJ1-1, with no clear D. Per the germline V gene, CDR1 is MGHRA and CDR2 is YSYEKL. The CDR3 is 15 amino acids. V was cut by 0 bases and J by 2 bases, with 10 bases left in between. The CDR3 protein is CASSQEARVNTEAFF. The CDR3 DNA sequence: TGCGCCAGCAGCCAAGAGGCCCGGGTAAACACTGAAGCTTTCTTT.

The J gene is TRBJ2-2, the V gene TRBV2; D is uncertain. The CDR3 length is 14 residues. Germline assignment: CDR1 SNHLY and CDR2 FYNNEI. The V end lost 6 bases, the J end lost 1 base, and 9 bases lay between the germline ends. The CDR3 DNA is TGTGCCAGCAGGGCAGTCCAGAACACCGGGGAGCTGTTTTTT. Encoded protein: CASRAVQNTGELFF.

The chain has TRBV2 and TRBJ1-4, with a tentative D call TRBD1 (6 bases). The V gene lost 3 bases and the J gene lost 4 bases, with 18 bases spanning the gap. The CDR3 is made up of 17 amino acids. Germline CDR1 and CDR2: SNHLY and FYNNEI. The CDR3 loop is CASSDYRWSRGNEKLFF. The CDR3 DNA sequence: TGTGCCAGCAGTGATTATCGCTGGAGCAGGGGTAATGAAAAACTGTTTTTT.

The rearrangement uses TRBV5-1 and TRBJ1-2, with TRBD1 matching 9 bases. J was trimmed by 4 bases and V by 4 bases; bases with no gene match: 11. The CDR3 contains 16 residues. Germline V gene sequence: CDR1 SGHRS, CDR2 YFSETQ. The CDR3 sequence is CASSGIGQGMVYGYTF. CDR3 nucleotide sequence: TGCGCCAGCAGCGGTATAGGACAGGGGATGGTCTATGGCTACACCTTC.